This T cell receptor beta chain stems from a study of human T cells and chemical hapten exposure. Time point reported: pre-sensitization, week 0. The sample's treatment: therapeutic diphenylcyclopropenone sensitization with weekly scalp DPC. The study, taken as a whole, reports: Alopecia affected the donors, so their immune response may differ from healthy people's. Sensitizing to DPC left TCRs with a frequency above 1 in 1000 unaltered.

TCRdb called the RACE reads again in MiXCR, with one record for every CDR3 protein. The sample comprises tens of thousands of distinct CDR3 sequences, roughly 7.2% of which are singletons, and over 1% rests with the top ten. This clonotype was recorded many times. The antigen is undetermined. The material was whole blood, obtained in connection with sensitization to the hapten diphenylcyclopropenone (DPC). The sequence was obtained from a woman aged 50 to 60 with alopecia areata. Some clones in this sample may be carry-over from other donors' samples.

The CDR3 loop reads CASSLGSTGADYGYTF. The CDR3 bases are TGTGCCAGCAGCTTAGGGTCGACAGGGGCAGACTATGGCTACACCTTC. The rearrangement joins TRBV7-6 to TRBJ1-2; 8 bases line up with TRBD1. The V gene end was trimmed by 1 base and the J gene end by 3 bases; junction bases not matched to a gene: 7. CDR1 is SGHVS and CDR2 is FNYEAQ in the germline V gene. CDR3 length: 16 residues.